This passage covers 4 T cell receptor beta chains from one sample sequenced in a study of beta chain features in type 1 diabetes. Since all of the isolated RNA was reverse transcribed, expressed TCRB transcripts were what got sequenced. Sequencing used immunoSEQ multiplex PCR; TCRdb keeps in-frame clones, though not all of them. The data contain 900,000 or so clones, about a sixth of them seen just once; the ten biggest clones take up about 0.02%. Sequencing was done on a sample of naive CD4+ T cells from blood. The receptors were gathered from a woman under 30 in good health.

Only a few counts were recorded for this clone. V gene TRBV7-6 combines with J gene TRBJ2-6; the D call may be TRBD1 or TRBD2 (5 bases each). V shed 2 bases and J shed 0 bases, with 8 bases lying between them. CDR1 SGHVS and CDR2 FNYEAQ come from the germline V gene. There are 16 residues in the CDR3. The CDR3 nucleotides read TGTGCCAGCAGCTTACGAGGGGCCTCTGGGGCCAACGTCCTGACTTTC. The encoded protein is CASSLRGASGANVLTF.

There are a few counts of this clone. This chain uses TRBV5-1 with TRBJ2-1, with 10 nucleotides matching TRBD2. There are 16 residues in the CDR3. The germline V gene encodes CDR1 SGHRS and CDR2 YFSETQ. Germline trimming cut 0 bases from V and 9 bases from J; bases unmatched to any gene: 9. The CDR3, as DNA: TGCGCCAGCAGCTTGGCCGAACTAGCGGGAATCGGTGAGCAGTTCTTC. It specifies CASSLAELAGIGEQFF.

A few counts support this clone. Germline and junction disagree at one end, which may indicate a read error. The rearrangement links TRBV11-2 to TRBJ2-7, with 7 bases that match TRBD1. Germline CDR1 SGHAT, CDR2 FQNNGV. CDR3 size: 13 residues. The CDR3 DNA sequence: TGTGCCAGCAGCAGATCCCGTCCCGGGACAGTCGACTTC. Its translation: CASSRSRPGTVDF.

The V and J genes are TRBV7-9 and TRBJ2-3; 8 bases agree with TRBD1. The germline V gene encodes CDR1 SEHNR and CDR2 FQNEAQ (reference sequence). Unmatched junction bases numbered 12, after V lost 4 bases and J lost 0 bases. This CDR3 contains 18 residues. DNA of the CDR3: TGTGCCAGCAGCTCCGCCCGATCAGGGGGCGACAGCACAGATACGCAGTATTTT. It encodes CASSSARSGGDSTDTQYF.